Below are 5 T cell receptor beta chains sequenced from a single sample in a study of blood T cell repertoires in COVID-19. Method: immunoSEQ multiplex PCR; TCRdb's copy keeps in-frame clones and lacks some. This sample has 270,000 or so clones, with roughly 85% found just once. Specimen: peripheral blood. Receptor source: a woman aged 25-40 years with active or convalescent COVID-19.

This chain links TRBV6-4 with TRBJ1-2; D uncertain. The CDR3 contains 11 residues. Trimming took 4 bases from V and 3 from J, leaving 3 bases between them. Germline V CDR1 and CDR2: MRHNA, SNTAGT. The CDR3 spells CASSADYGYTF. CDR3 DNA sequence: TGTGCCAGCAGTGCCGACTATGGCTACACCTTC.

This sequence joins TRBV24-1 and TRBJ2-3; weak D call: TRBD2 (6 bases). The CDR3 extends over 16 amino acids. With 4 bases removed from V and 0 bases from J, the gap between germline ends came to 13 bases. Germline V lookup: CDR1 KGHDR, CDR2 SFDVKD. CDR3 sequence reads: CATSEGGRRSTDTQYF. In DNA form, the CDR3 reads TGTGCCACCAGTGAGGGGGGACGGAGAAGCACAGATACGCAGTATTTT.

The CDR3 protein is CASSPGGAGANVLTF. CDR3 coding DNA: TGTGCCAGCAGCCCTGGGGGGGCGGGGGCCAACGTCCTGACTTTC. The V call is TRBV7-3, the J call TRBJ2-6; D possibly corresponds to TRBD2 (7 bases). This CDR3 is 15 amino acids long. Germline V gene sequence: CDR1 SGHTA, CDR2 FQGTGA. V lost 5 bases and J 4 bases, leaving 12 bases between the germline ends.

The chain employs TRBV7-2 and TRBJ1-1; tentative D call: TRBD1 (5 bases). The germline CDR1 and CDR2 sequences are SGHTA and FQGNSA. V lost 5 bases, J lost 0 bases, and 16 bases lay in between. CDR3 size: 16 residues. DNA of the CDR3: TGTGCCAGCAGCCGCGATGCAGGGATCCTGAACACTGAAGCTTTCTTT. It translates to CASSRDAGILNTEAFF.

In its sample, this clone was seen a few times. The chain joins TRBV10-3 to TRBJ1-3, with 7 positions matching TRBD1. The CDR3 extends over 15 amino acids. CDR1 is ENHRY, CDR2 SYGVKD, per germline. After removal of 6 bases from V and 3 bases from J, the junction contained 8 bases not matched to a gene. CDR3 sequence: CAISDTGVGGNTIYF. The CDR3 DNA is TGTGCCATCAGCGACACAGGGGTTGGTGGAAACACCATATATTTT.